Below, 23 T cell receptor beta chains from the same sample are listed, as sequenced in a study of cytomegalovirus exposure and HLA in healthy donors. PCR employed 60 Vbeta and 13 Jbeta primers. The table came from immunoSEQ multiplex PCR; TCRdb's copy has only in-frame clones and leaves some out. The sample consists of over 150,000 clones, about 80% of them appearing once. The sample was PBMCs. Every receptor here comes from a woman aged 40 to 50 in good health and CMV-seronegative.

The chain recombines TRBV2 with TRBJ2-3, with 10 nucleotides matching TRBD2. V was clipped by 3 bases and J by 11 bases; unmatched bases: 2. Germline CDR1 and CDR2: SNHLY and FYNNEI. This CDR3 has 12 amino acids. CDR3 sequence (DNA): TGTGCCAGCAGTGATACTAGCGGGGTGCAGTATTTT. Protein: CASSDTSGVQYF.

The V gene is TRBV6-1, the J gene TRBJ1-1; 7 positions match TRBD1. The CDR3 runs to 15 residues. Germline V gene data show CDR1 as MNHNS and CDR2 as SASEGT. With V trimmed by 5 bases and J by 5 bases, 11 bases remained unmatched. The CDR3 protein is CASSSRQGGETEAFF. In DNA, the CDR3 is TGTGCCAGCAGTTCGAGACAGGGAGGTGAGACTGAAGCTTTCTTT.

The rearrangement uses TRBV6-4 and TRBJ2-1; D is perhaps TRBD2 (6 bases). The CDR3 consists of 14 residues. Trimming removed 2 bases from V and 4 bases from J, with 9 bases in between. CDR1 and CDR2 from the germline V gene are MRHNA and SNTAGT. The CDR3 spells CASSDHGTYNEQFF. The CDR3 region has the DNA TGTGCCAGCAGTGACCATGGGACTTACAATGAGCAGTTCTTC.

V and J are TRBV2 and TRBJ1-3, with 7 bases aligning to TRBD1. The CDR3 runs to 15 residues. Trimming at V came to 10 bases and at J to 0 bases, leaving 9 bases not matched to a gene. The V gene's germline CDR1 is SNHLY and CDR2 FYNNEI. The CDR3 DNA follows: TGTGCCATCAAGGGGGCCATTCACTCTGGAAACACCATATATTTT. Protein: CAIKGAIHSGNTIYF.

The V call is TRBV6-1, the J call TRBJ1-4; D perhaps matches TRBD1 (5 bases). This CDR3 spans 14 amino acids. Germline CDR1 MNHNS, CDR2 SASEGT. V was clipped by 4 bases and J by 8 bases, with 14 bases between them. The CDR3 here is CASSAEGASEKLFF. Here the CDR3 DNA reads TGTGCCAGCAGTGCTGAAGGGGCCAGCGAAAAACTGTTTTTT.

J is TRBJ2-1 and V is TRBV4-2; D is ambiguous. The CDR3 runs 15 residues. Trimming removed 2 bases at V and 0 bases at J, with 8 bases between. The germline V gene encodes CDR1 LGHNA and CDR2 YNFKEQ. The CDR3, as DNA: TGTGCCAGCAGCCAAACAGTGAGCTCCTACAATGAGCAGTTCTTC. Its protein product is CASSQTVSSYNEQFF.

V and J are TRBV10-3 and TRBJ2-3, with 13 positions matching TRBD2. This CDR3 has 15 amino acids. Losses at the gene ends were 6 bases for V and 5 bases for J; bases not matched to a gene: 5. Germline V gives CDR1 ENHRY, CDR2 SYGVKD. The CDR3 loop is CAISTSGGAGDTQYF. The DNA for the CDR3 is TGTGCCATCAGCACTAGCGGGGGGGCAGGAGATACGCAGTATTTT.

The V and J genes are TRBV11-3 and TRBJ2-5; 8 bases line up with TRBD2. V was pared by 2 bases and J by 5 bases, with 4 bases of the junction left unmatched. Germline lookup yields CDR1 SGHNT and CDR2 YENEEA. This CDR3 is 14 amino acids long. The CDR3, as DNA: TGTGCCAGCAGCTTAAGCGGGAGAGGGGAGACCCAGTACTTC. As protein: CASSLSGRGETQYF. Complete variable domain (other parts from reference TRBV11-3 and TRBJ2-5): EAGVVQSPRYKIIEKKQPVAFWCNPISGHNTLYWYLQNLGQGPELLIRYENEEAVDDSQLPKDRFSAERLKGVDSTLKIQPAELGDSAVYLCASSLSGRGETQYFGPGTRLLVL.

V gene TRBV19 combines with J gene TRBJ2-7; TRBD2 matches at 9 bases. The CDR3 totals 14 residues. Germline CDR1 LNHDA, CDR2 SQIVND (reference sequence). V lost 6 bases to trimming and J lost 7 bases; unmatched junction nucleotides: 10. CDR3: CASSSGLAAWEQYF. In nucleotides, the CDR3 is TGTGCCAGTAGCTCGGGACTAGCCGCTTGGGAGCAGTACTTC.

This chain links TRBV6-6 with TRBJ1-5; TRBD1 agrees at 10 bases. There are 14 residues in the CDR3. Per the germline V gene, CDR1 is MNHNY and CDR2 is SVGAGI (reference sequence). Trimming at V came to 0 bases and at J to 10 bases, leaving 3 bases not matched to a gene. CDR3 protein: CASSYSTGGHPQHF. The CDR3 nucleotides read TGTGCCAGCAGTTACTCGACAGGGGGCCATCCCCAGCATTTT.

This clone was seen more than once but under ten times. This rearrangement joins TRBV6-1 to TRBJ1-2; tentatively, D is TRBD1 (6 bases). Germline loops: CDR1 MNHNS, CDR2 SASEGT. V lost 7 bases and J 6 bases, leaving 18 bases between the germline ends. The CDR3 sequence is 14 residues long. The CDR3 loop is CASTPLGGVHGYTF. CDR3 nucleotide sequence: TGTGCCAGCACTCCCCTAGGGGGAGTTCATGGCTACACCTTC.

V gene TRBV10-2 combines with J gene TRBJ1-5, with 10 bases that match TRBD1. This CDR3 has 16 amino acids. Unmatched junction bases numbered 9, after V lost 10 bases and J lost 0 bases. Germline values: CDR1 WSHSY, CDR2 SAAADI. The DNA for the CDR3 is TGCGCCACCGCGGGACAGGGGTTCGCTAGCAATCAGCCCCAGCATTTT. Its protein is CATAGQGFASNQPQHF.

The V gene is TRBV5-1, the J gene TRBJ2-1; 8 nucleotides line up with TRBD2. CDR3 size: 13 residues. The junction had 5 bases not matched to a gene; V was cut back by 2 bases and J by 10 bases. Germline CDR1 SGHRS, CDR2 YFSETQ. The CDR3 DNA reads as TGCGCCAGCAGCTTCGGGGGGGCCGCGGAGCAGTTCTTC. Its translation is CASSFGGAAEQFF.

The gene calls are TRBV2 and TRBJ1-1, with 12 bases matching TRBD1. CDR1 SNHLY and CDR2 FYNNEI come from the germline V gene. The CDR3 sequence is 14 residues long. Unmatched junction bases numbered 5, after V lost 6 bases and J lost 6 bases. The CDR3 spells CASSIGTGGPEAFF. The CDR3 DNA is TGTGCCAGCAGCATTGGGACAGGGGGCCCTGAAGCTTTCTTT.

The V gene is TRBV6-5, the J gene TRBJ2-5; D perhaps matches TRBD2 (6 bases). This CDR3 contains 15 residues. From germline, CDR1 is MNHEY and CDR2 SVGAGI. Trimming removed 5 bases at V and 3 bases at J, with 16 bases between. CDR3 sequence (DNA): TGTGCCAGCAGTCTGGGACTTTACTTGGAAGAGACCCAGTACTTC. Translation gives CASSLGLYLEETQYF.

This rearrangement joins TRBV6-5 to TRBJ1-2; TRBD1 matches at 8 bases. Germline CDR1 and CDR2: MNHEY and SVGAGI. V trimming: 6 bases; J trimming: 2 bases; junction bases outside the gene matches: 5. CDR3 length: 14 amino acids. The CDR3 DNA is TGTGCCAGCAGGGACAGGGACGCGAACTATGGCTACACCTTC. It translates to CASRDRDANYGYTF.

J is TRBJ1-4 and V is TRBV5-6; D not certain. The CDR3 totals 15 residues. Germline V CDR1 and CDR2: SGHDT, YYEEEE. Trimming took 3 bases from V and 7 from J, leaving 16 bases between them. The CDR3 loop reads CASSYTSEVGEKLFF. As DNA, the CDR3 is TGTGCCAGCAGCTATACCTCCGAGGTCGGTGAAAAACTGTTTTTT.

The chain carries TRBV5-1 and TRBJ2-2; a weak D match, TRBD2 (6 bases). From germline, CDR1 is SGHRS and CDR2 YFSETQ. The CDR3 consists of 17 residues. V was clipped by 7 bases and J by 0 bases, with 19 bases between them. The CDR3 sequence is CASGGGYGGANTGELFF. In nucleotides, the CDR3 is TGCGCCAGCGGGGGAGGTTACGGCGGCGCGAACACCGGGGAGCTGTTTTTT.

The count of this clone is one. DNA of the CDR3: TGCGCCAGCAGCGCGGATACCTACGAGCAGTACTTC. Translated, it gives CASSADTYEQYF. V usage is TRBV5-1 and J usage is TRBJ2-7, with D unresolved. Germline assignment: CDR1 SGHRS and CDR2 YFSETQ. The CDR3 runs 12 residues. V gave up 4 bases and J gave up 2 bases, with 7 bases separating them.

CDR3 nucleotides: TGTGCCAGCAGCAGGGGACTAGCGGGATACACAGATACGCAGTATTTT. It encodes CASSRGLAGYTDTQYF. The genes are TRBV7-9 and TRBJ2-3, with 13 bases fitting TRBD2. The CDR3 is made up of 16 amino acids. With 5 bases clipped from V and 2 bases from J, the junction kept 4 bases outside the gene matches. Germline CDR1 is SEHNR and CDR2 is FQNEAQ (reference sequence).

As for this clone: One end of the junction does not line up with germline, which may come from a read error. The chain recombines TRBV11-2 with TRBJ2-7, with D perhaps TRBD1 (5 bases). The CDR3 length is 13 residues. CDR1 SGHAT and CDR2 FQNNGV come from the germline V gene. The CDR3, as DNA: TGTGCCAGCAGCCTAGACAGCTCCTACGAGCAGTACTTC. This codes for CASSLDSSYEQYF.

This chain links TRBV6-5 with TRBJ1-1; 7 bases map to TRBD1. Germline-derived CDR1 and CDR2 are MNHEY and SVGAGI. V lost 6 bases, J lost 1 base, and 5 bases stayed unmatched. The CDR3 sequence is 14 residues long. CDR3 bases: TGTGCCAGCAGGGGGGACAGTTGGAACACTGAAGCTTTCTTT. Translation: CASRGDSWNTEAFF.

This chain uses TRBV5-5 with TRBJ2-3; the match to TRBD2 covers 8 bases. Trimming removed 0 bases from V and 2 bases from J; junction bases left unmatched: 5. The CDR3 length is 16 residues. Germline values: CDR1 SGHKS, CDR2 YYEKEE (reference sequence). The CDR3 sequence: CASSLGGGRLTDTQYF. In DNA form, the CDR3 reads TGTGCCAGCAGCTTGGGTGGCGGGAGGCTCACAGATACGCAGTATTTT.